This is a list of T cell receptor beta chains from one sample in a study of identical twins. A single record per CDR3 protein comes from TCRdb applying MiXCR to the 5' RACE reads. The data show about 530,000 distinct CDR3 sequences, 13% to 15% seen once. The sample was also linked to a second study, of yellow fever vaccine responses in identical twins.

The sequenced sample was CD4+ T cells sorted from blood. These receptors were collected from a woman aged 18 to 35 in good health. CDR3s include the opening cysteine and the closing phenylalanine or tryptophan. The D gene is left open where the match is weak. The size entry is marked missing in some rows and otherwise reads once, few, many or a size class.

j_call	v_call	d_call	clone_size	cdr3_aa	cdr3_nt
TRBJ2-7	TRBV20-1	.	few	CSARDGTYSYEQYF	TGCAGTGCTAGAGACGGGACTTACTCCTACGAGCAGTACTTC
TRBJ2-1	TRBV5-1	TRBD1	.	CASSMTGGNYNEQFF	TGCGCCAGCAGCATGACAGGGGGCAACTACAATGAGCAGTTCTTC
TRBJ2-5	TRBV20-1	TRBD2	.	CSAHRGLAGGLQETQYF	TGCAGTGCCCACCGTGGACTAGCGGGGGGCCTCCAAGAGACCCAGTACTTC
TRBJ1-6	TRBV7-9	TRBD1	few	CASSFETGNNSPLHF	TGTGCCAGCAGCTTCGAGACAGGGAACAATTCACCCCTCCACTTT
TRBJ1-2	TRBV12-3/TRBV12-4	.	few	CASSLQAGGYTF	TGTGCCAGCAGCTTACAGGCAGGGGGCTACACCTTC
TRBJ1-2	TRBV19	.	.	CASSMGGYYGYTF	TGTGCCAGTAGTATGGGGGGGTACTATGGCTACACCTTC
TRBJ1-2	TRBV20-1	.	few	CTKSEQGGNGYTF	TGCACCAAAAGCGAGCAGGGTGGAAATGGCTACACCTTC
TRBJ1-1	TRBV10-2	.	many	CAIKQVAGAEAFF	TGCGCCATCAAACAGGTCGCCGGCGCTGAAGCTTTCTTT
TRBJ2-5	TRBV9	.	few	CASSVYGNQETQYF	TGTGCCAGCAGCGTCTATGGGAACCAAGAGACCCAGTACTTC
TRBJ1-1	TRBV5-6	.	few	CASSKVKNTEAFF	TGTGCCAGCAGCAAAGTGAAGAACACTGAAGCTTTCTTT
TRBJ2-1	TRBV5-1	TRBD2	few	CASSLAPLAGGVNEQFF	TGCGCCAGCAGCTTGGCGCCCCTTGCGGGGGGAGTAAATGAGCAGTTCTTC
TRBJ2-5	TRBV4-1	TRBD2	few	CASSQGGGLAGQETQYF	TGCGCCAGCAGCCAAGGAGGGGGGCTAGCGGGACAAGAGACCCAGTACTTC
TRBJ2-1	TRBV5-5	TRBD2	few	CASSLVLAGRNEQFF	TGTGCCAGCAGCTTGGTCCTAGCGGGGAGGAATGAGCAGTTCTTC
TRBJ2-4	TRBV5-1	.	few	CASSPMTGTGAKNIQYF	TGCGCCAGCAGCCCCATGACAGGCACGGGGGCCAAAAACATTCAGTACTTC
TRBJ2-1	TRBV4-1	.	few	CASSQGGFYNEQFF	TGCGCCAGCAGCCAAGGGGGATTCTACAATGAGCAGTTCTTC
TRBJ2-1	TRBV12-3/TRBV12-4	TRBD2	many	CASSRSGGPEQFF	TGTGCCAGCAGCCGTAGCGGGGGCCCCGAGCAGTTCTTC
TRBJ2-5	TRBV5-1	.	.	CASSLAGSHEETQYF	TGCGCCAGCAGCTTGGCCGGCAGTCATGAGGAGACCCAGTACTTC
TRBJ2-3	TRBV18	TRBD2	few	CASSPRLAGGERDTQYF	TGTGCCAGCTCACCTCGGCTAGCGGGAGGTGAAAGAGATACGCAGTATTTT
TRBJ2-1	TRBV2	.	few	CASSAQQTLNEQFF	TGTGCCAGCAGTGCACAACAGACCCTCAATGAGCAGTTCTTC
TRBJ1-2	TRBV6-4	.	.	CASSAVQSAANYGYTF	TGTGCCAGCAGTGCTGTCCAGTCGGCGGCTAACTATGGCTACACCTTC
TRBJ2-1	TRBV7-9	TRBD2	few	CASSLAGSGGFPDEQFF	TGTGCCAGCAGCTTAGCGGGTAGCGGGGGCTTCCCGGATGAGCAGTTCTTC
TRBJ2-3	TRBV20-1	TRBD2	few	CSAISLAGITDTQYF	TGCAGTGCGATCTCTCTAGCGGGGATAACAGATACGCAGTATTTT
TRBJ1-3	TRBV28	.	few	CASSPPYLISGNTIYF	TGTGCCAGCAGTCCCCCATACCTGATCTCTGGAAACACCATATATTTT
TRBJ2-3	TRBV11-1	TRBD1	few	CASSFSRGQAIPKGTQYF	TGTGCCAGCAGCTTTTCCAGAGGACAGGCAATCCCAAAGGGTACGCAGTATTTT
TRBJ2-3	TRBV10-3	.	.	CAIGEGDGGTDTQYF	TGTGCCATCGGAGAGGGAGATGGGGGCACAGATACGCAGTATTTT
TRBJ2-3	TRBV15	.	.	CATTGQGDTQYF	TGTGCCACCACGGGGCAGGGAGATACGCAGTATTTT
TRBJ2-5	TRBV6-1	.	.	CASGGLRGGGTETQYF	TGTGCCAGCGGTGGGCTGAGGGGGGGCGGTACGGAGACCCAGTACTTC
TRBJ2-2	TRBV3-1	TRBD2	.	CASSTPRGGPTGELFF	TGTGCCAGCAGCACCCCGCGGGGGGGGCCCACCGGGGAGCTGTTTTTT
TRBJ2-7	TRBV20-1	.	few	CSAKGVNEQYF	TGCAGTGCTAAAGGGGTGAACGAGCAGTACTTC
TRBJ2-3	TRBV7-9	.	.	CASSLRDPPDTQYF	TGTGCCAGCAGCTTGAGGGATCCTCCAGATACGCAGTATTTT
TRBJ2-4	TRBV5-1	.	many	CASSSHPGLAKNIQYF	TGCGCCAGCAGCTCCCACCCGGGATTAGCCAAAAACATTCAGTACTTC
TRBJ2-1	TRBV5-5	TRBD1	.	CASSLEDREKFF	TGTGCCAGCAGCTTGGAAGACAGGGAGAAGTTCTTC
TRBJ1-1	TRBV13	.	.	CATRAGGMNTEAFF	TGTGCCACCCGGGCTGGGGGTATGAACACTGAAGCTTTCTTT
TRBJ2-7	TRBV5-1	.	.	CASSSLNEQQYF	TGCGCCAGCAGCTCCCTAAACGAGCAGCAGTACTTC
TRBJ2-3	TRBV3-1	TRBD1	few	CASSDRGQTDTQYF	TGTGCCAGCTCGGACAGGGGGCAGACAGATACGCAGTATTTT
TRBJ2-6	TRBV12-3/TRBV12-4	.	.	CASRRSGANVLTF	TGTGCCAGCAGGCGCTCTGGGGCCAACGTCCTGACTTTC
TRBJ2-7	TRBV6-1	.	.	CASTTPGQGFYEQYF	TGTGCCAGCACCACCCCGGGGCAGGGGTTCTACGAGCAGTACTTC
TRBJ1-1	TRBV5-6	.	.	CASSYKGVNTEAFF	TGTGCCAGCAGCTACAAAGGGGTGAACACTGAAGCTTTCTTT
TRBJ1-5	TRBV20-1	.	.	CSAKDRLNQPQHF	TGCAGTGCAAAGGACCGATTGAATCAGCCCCAGCATTTT
TRBJ2-4	TRBV27	.	few	CASRVAVKNIQYF	TGTGCCAGCAGGGTAGCGGTCAAAAACATTCAGTACTTC
TRBJ2-1	TRBV12-3/TRBV12-4	.	few	CASSPRAASNEQFF	TGTGCCAGCAGCCCGCGGGCGGCTAGTAATGAGCAGTTCTTC
TRBJ2-2	TRBV5-1	.	.	CASSMLEDTGELFF	TGCGCCAGCAGCATGTTGGAGGACACCGGGGAGCTGTTTTTT
TRBJ1-1	TRBV10-3	.	.	CAISAPGPAPPEAFF	TGTGCCATCAGTGCTCCGGGACCTGCTCCCCCTGAAGCTTTCTTT